The rows below give T cell receptor beta chains drawn from one sample of a study of T-cell memory formation after mild COVID-19. A single record per CDR3 protein comes from TCRdb applying MiXCR to the 5' RACE reads. Found here are 200,000 to 250,000 distinct CDR3 sequences, over 7.5% of them singletons; the top ten hold 3.5%. Input material: PBMCs or a T cell subset sorted from them (not recorded which). These receptors were obtained from a man between 18 and 35 years old who had mild COVID-19 (a few samples of this study predate the infection). Cell type and time point are not known. The CDR3 runs from the conserved cysteine through the conserved F or W. A D gene is named only where the DNA matches it firmly. Not every row has a clone size; where given, it reads once, few, many or a size class.

J gene	clone size	D gene	V gene	CDR3 DNA	CDR3 protein
TRBJ2-7	.	.	TRBV12-3/TRBV12-4	TGTGCCAGCAGTTTAAGGGGCATCTACGAGCAGTACTTC	CASSLRGIYEQYF
TRBJ2-3	.	.	TRBV12-3/TRBV12-4	TGTGCCAGTTTCAGAGGATTGAGCACAGATACGCAGTATTTT	CASFRGLSTDTQYF
TRBJ1-2	.	TRBD1	TRBV4-2	TGTGCCAGCAGCCCCGGGACAGGGTTAGGGTATGGCTACACCTTC	CASSPGTGLGYGYTF
TRBJ2-7	.	.	TRBV20-1	TGCAGTGCTAGACTCGGTTCCGGCGAGCAGTACTTC	CSARLGSGEQYF
TRBJ1-4	.	.	TRBV5-1	TGCGCCAGCAGCGATACCCAGTCAACTAATGAAAAACTGTTTTTT	CASSDTQSTNEKLFF
TRBJ2-5	few	TRBD2	TRBV12-3/TRBV12-4	TGTGCCAGCAGTTTAGCCCTCACTAGCGGGGGGGCGGGAGAGACCCAGTACTTC	CASSLALTSGGAGETQYF
TRBJ2-4	.	.	TRBV6-5	TGTGCCAGCAGCTCGGGGACTGAAGGAAACATTCAGTACTTC	CASSSGTEGNIQYF
TRBJ2-5	.	TRBD1	TRBV20-1	TGCAGTGCTCCCCGGACAGGGAGAGAGACCCAGTACTTC	CSAPRTGRETQYF
TRBJ1-6	.	.	TRBV3-1	TGTGCCAGCAGCCTGGGACGTTCGGGGCCCCTCCACTTT	CASSLGRSGPLHF
TRBJ1-2	few	.	TRBV18	TGTGCCAGCTCAACGGGGGGTAACTATGGCTACACCTTC	CASSTGGNYGYTF
TRBJ2-1	few	.	TRBV7-3	TGTGCCAGCAGCTTCTCGGGACTCAACAATGAGCAGTTCTTC	CASSFSGLNNEQFF
TRBJ2-1	many	.	TRBV4-3	TGCGCCAGCAGCCCGGTGTGGAGGGGGACCTACAATGAGCAGTTCTTC	CASSPVWRGTYNEQFF
TRBJ2-7	.	.	TRBV7-2	TGTGCCAGCAGCTTACTTGCCCGGGAGCAGTACTTC	CASSLLAREQYF
TRBJ2-5	.	.	TRBV4-3	TGCGCCAGCAGCCAAGGGGGAAGCGCAGAGACCCAGTACTTC	CASSQGGSAETQYF
TRBJ2-7	.	.	TRBV7-6	TGTGCCAGCAGCATATCCGGGGGATACTACGAGCAGTACTTC	CASSISGGYYEQYF
TRBJ2-5	few	.	TRBV9	TGTGCCAGCAGCGTAGGGGCGGATACCCAAGAGACCCAGTACTTC	CASSVGADTQETQYF
TRBJ1-1	many	.	TRBV12-3/TRBV12-4	TGTGCCAGCACCCTAGAGGGGTTACTGGAATATACTGAAGCTTTCTTT	CASTLEGLLEYTEAFF
TRBJ1-2	many	.	TRBV6-5	TGTGCCAGCAGTTTTGGACGGTATTCTAACTATGGCTACACCTTC	CASSFGRYSNYGYTF
TRBJ1-1	few	TRBD1	TRBV2	TGTGCCAGCGGGACAGGAATGAACACTGAAGCTTTCTTT	CASGTGMNTEAFF
TRBJ2-3	.	TRBD2	TRBV20-1	TGCAGTGCTAGCCACACTAGCGGCACAGATACGCAGTATTTT	CSASHTSGTDTQYF
TRBJ1-1	many	.	TRBV5-1	TGCGCCAGCAGCTCGGACGGGCAAATGAACACTGAAGCTTTCTTT	CASSSDGQMNTEAFF
TRBJ2-5	many	TRBD2	TRBV5-1	TGCGCCAGCAGCTTGGCGGCCGGGGGGGCCGAGGAGACCCAGTACTTC	CASSLAAGGAEETQYF
TRBJ2-5	many	TRBD1	TRBV4-2	TGTGCCAGCAGCCAAGGAGGTGACAGGGGGGAGACCCAGTACTTC	CASSQGGDRGETQYF
TRBJ2-6	few	.	TRBV11-2	TGTGCCAGCAGAAAACCCGGGACGCGTGTCTCTGGGGCCAACGTCCTGACTTTC	CASRKPGTRVSGANVLTF
TRBJ1-1	.	.	TRBV7-2	TGTGCCAGCAGCAATAGTCCCGGGGGCACTGAAGCTTTCTTT	CASSNSPGGTEAFF
TRBJ2-3	many	.	TRBV7-3	TGTGCCAGCAGCTTCCGGGGAACAGATACGCAGTATTTT	CASSFRGTDTQYF
TRBJ1-2	few	.	TRBV30	TGTGCCTGGAGTCAAAGCCTTAACTATGGCTACACCTTC	CAWSQSLNYGYTF
TRBJ1-5	once	.	TRBV6-1	TGTGCCAGCACCTTAAAAGGACTGGCCCAGCCCCAGCATTTT	CASTLKGLAQPQHF